A single sample is the source of the 32 T cell receptor beta chains below, sequenced in a study of shared clonotypes between healthy human individuals. Generated by immunoSEQ multiplex PCR, the TCRdb table keeps only in-frame clones and is missing some. The repertoire holds some 690,000 clones, with 90% as singletons. Input material: memory CD8+ T cells from PBMCs. Regarding subset: CD45RO+ cells pooled with CCR7-negative TemRA cells. Receptor source: a man between 18 and 29 years old in good health. Some clones in this sample may be carry-over from other donors' samples.

The chain combines TRBV5-1 with TRBJ2-7; 10 nucleotides align to TRBD1. There are 15 residues in the CDR3. The V gene's germline CDR1 is SGHRS and CDR2 YFSETQ. The junction had 5 bases not matched to a gene; V was cut back by 4 bases and J by 1 base. CDR3 sequence reads: CASSPGTGVSYEQYF. In DNA form, the CDR3 reads TGCGCCAGCAGCCCCGGGACAGGGGTTTCCTACGAGCAGTACTTC. Variable domain in full (rest from reference TRBV5-1 and TRBJ2-7): KAGVTQTPRYLIKTRGQQVTLSCSPISGHRSVSWYQQTPGQGLQFLFEYFSETQRNKGNFPGRFSGRQFSNSRSEMNVSTLELGDSALYLCASSPGTGVSYEQYFGPGTRLTVT.

This chain joins TRBV19 and TRBJ1-2; a possible D gene is TRBD1 (6 bases). Trimming stripped 6 bases from V and 4 bases from J, with 12 bases between. Germline CDR1 reads LNHDA; CDR2 reads SQIVND (reference sequence). The CDR3 contains 13 residues. This CDR3 is CASSLGTPYGYTF. In DNA form, the CDR3 reads TGTGCCAGTAGCTTGGGGACACCCTATGGCTACACCTTC.

V usage is TRBV11-2 and J usage is TRBJ2-4; no clear D. Germline V gene lookup returns CDR1 SGHAT and CDR2 FQNNGV. This CDR3 has 12 residues. V dropped 4 bases and J dropped 7 bases, with 8 bases sitting between them. CDR3 residues: CASSSPSNIQYF. For the CDR3, the DNA is TGTGCCAGCAGCTCTCCGAGCAACATTCAGTACTTC.

The rearrangement uses TRBV7-9 and TRBJ2-1; D is ambiguous. The CDR3 length is 13 residues. Trimming pared 2 bases from V and 8 bases from J, leaving 10 bases between. Germline V CDR1 and CDR2: SEHNR, FQNEAQ (reference sequence). This CDR3 reads CASSLRLIDEQFF. CDR3 DNA sequence: TGTGCCAGCAGCTTAAGATTGATCGATGAGCAGTTCTTC.

The chain employs TRBV19 and TRBJ2-1, with D uncertain. This CDR3 has 13 amino acids. Germline V gene data show CDR1 as LNHDA and CDR2 as SQIVND (reference sequence). V was trimmed by 9 bases and J by 8 bases, leaving 17 bases between them. The CDR3 DNA sequence: TGTGCCAGCAGTCCCGGGTTTAACTATGAGCAGTTCTTC. Residues: CASSPGFNYEQFF.

This clone was picked up a small number of times. The chain carries TRBV10-3 and TRBJ1-4; D is undetermined. The CDR3 spans 15 residues. Trimming removed 5 bases at V and 0 bases at J, with 10 bases between. The germline V gene encodes CDR1 ENHRY and CDR2 SYGVKD. CDR3 loop: CAISPTAATNEKLFF. DNA for the CDR3: TGTGCCATCAGTCCAACAGCAGCAACTAATGAAAAACTGTTTTTT.

The chain uses TRBV13 and TRBJ2-7, with D perhaps matching TRBD2 (6 bases). V lost 4 bases, J lost 5 bases, and 12 bases lay in between. Germline CDR1 is PRHDT and CDR2 is FYEKMQ (reference sequence). The CDR3 has 13 amino acids. In DNA form, the CDR3 reads TGTGCCAGCAGCTCCCAGTCGGGAGACGAGCAGTACTTC. Its translation: CASSSQSGDEQYF.

As concerns this clone: The junction does not match germline at one end; this may be a read error. The rearrangement links TRBV5-1 to TRBJ2-7; 7 nucleotides line up with TRBD1. The CDR3 is 18 amino acids. CDR1 is SGHRS and CDR2 is YFSETQ in the germline V gene. CDR3: CASSLLPSGQDLFAEKYF. The CDR3 DNA follows: TGCGCCAGCAGCTTATTGCCCTCCGGACAGGACCTTTTTGCCGAGAAGTACTTC.

In DNA form, the CDR3 reads TGTGCCAGCAGCCCCCGAGAGCGGGAGGCCAATGAGCAGTTCTTC. Translated: CASSPREREANEQFF. The V gene is TRBV27, the J gene TRBJ2-1; 9 nucleotides agree with TRBD2. CDR3 length: 15 amino acids. Germline V gene data show CDR1 as MNHEY and CDR2 as SMNVEV (reference sequence). J lost 6 bases, V lost 6 bases, and 9 bases had no gene match.

V and J are TRBV7-6 and TRBJ2-1, with TRBD2 identical over 10 bases. The germline CDR1 and CDR2 sequences are SGHVS and FNYEAQ. The CDR3 loop spans 16 amino acids. The junction had 2 bases not matched to a gene; V was cut back by 0 bases and J by 3 bases. This CDR3 is CASSLALAGVYNEQFF. Here the CDR3 DNA reads TGTGCCAGCAGCTTAGCGCTAGCGGGAGTCTACAATGAGCAGTTCTTC. Combining the CDR3 with reference TRBV7-6 and TRBJ2-1 gives the whole variable domain GAGVSQSPRYKVTKRGQDVALRCDPISGHVSLYWYRQALGQGPEFLTYFNYEAQQDKSGLPNDRFSAERPEGSISTLTIQRTEQRDSAMYRCASSLALAGVYNEQFFGPGTRLTVL.

The chain employs TRBV27 and TRBJ2-1; 7 bases are a match to TRBD2. The CDR3 is 15 amino acids. The V and J ends lost 3 bases and 0 bases, in that order; junction bases with no gene match: 2. CDR1 MNHEY and CDR2 SMNVEV come from the germline V gene (reference sequence). The CDR3 nucleotides read TGTGCCAGCAGTTTTGCGGGAGTCTCCTACAATGAGCAGTTCTTC. It translates to CASSFAGVSYNEQFF.

About this clone itself: A far larger clone is a single base away, which makes a read error likely. The J gene is TRBJ2-1, the V gene TRBV6-1; 9 bases map to TRBD2. The CDR3 is 15 residues long. Germline CDR1 reads MNHNS; CDR2 reads SASEGT. The J segment lost 4 bases and the V segment lost 1 base, leaving 2 bases of the junction unmatched. CDR3 in amino acids: CASSEGLAAYNEQFF. The CDR3 DNA is TGTGCCAGCAGTGAAGGACTAGCGGCATACAATGAGCAGTTCTTC.

This clone has a single count. The V call is TRBV7-6, the J call TRBJ2-3; 7 bases are a match to TRBD2. Germline V gene lookup returns CDR1 SGHVS and CDR2 FNYEAQ. Trimming at V came to 1 base and at J to 8 bases, leaving 0 bases not matched to a gene. This CDR3 comprises 12 residues. CDR3 loop: CASSLGGGTQYF. DNA for the CDR3: TGTGCCAGCAGCTTAGGCGGGGGTACGCAGTATTTT.

V gene TRBV10-2 combines with J gene TRBJ2-2; D is undetermined. The germline V gene encodes CDR1 WSHSY and CDR2 SAAADI. Trimming left V 0 bases short and J 2 bases short, with 10 bases between. The CDR3 covers 16 residues. CDR3 amino acids: CASSESVALNTGELFF. In DNA, the CDR3 is TGCGCCAGCAGTGAGTCGGTAGCATTAAACACCGGGGAGCTGTTTTTT.

With regard to this clone: This same CDR3 is encoded by further DNA sequences in the sample. This chain links TRBV27 with TRBJ2-7; D is possibly TRBD1 (5 bases). Germline V CDR1 and CDR2: MNHEY, SMNVEV (reference sequence). This CDR3 spans 13 amino acids. V was clipped by 4 bases and J by 1 base, with 8 bases between them. The CDR3, as DNA: TGTGCCAGCAGTTGGGGCAGGTCCTACGAGCAGTACTTC. Its protein product is CASSWGRSYEQYF.

V gene TRBV5-1 combines with J gene TRBJ2-4, with a possible D match to TRBD2 (6 bases). Germline V CDR1 and CDR2: SGHRS, YFSETQ. V was shortened by 0 bases and J by 4 bases, with 11 bases between the two germline ends. CDR3 length: 15 amino acids. The DNA for the CDR3 is TGCGCCAGCAGCTTGGTTCCGGGGAGGAAAAACATTCAGTACTTC. Translation: CASSLVPGRKNIQYF.

The V and J genes are TRBV19 and TRBJ2-7; D is possibly TRBD1 (6 bases). The CDR3 runs 20 residues. Germline values: CDR1 LNHDA, CDR2 SQIVND (reference sequence). The germline V and J ends were trimmed by 5 bases and 2 bases, with 31 bases remaining between them. In DNA form, the CDR3 reads TGTGCCAGTAGTCCAAGGGAGAGCAGGGCTGGTGAAGGGGGACCCTACGAGCAGTACTTC. It codes for CASSPRESRAGEGGPYEQYF.

This chain links TRBV28 with TRBJ1-5; D ambiguous. Germline values: CDR1 MDHEN, CDR2 SYDVKM. This CDR3 has 14 amino acids. V dropped 8 bases and J dropped 3 bases, with 14 bases sitting between them. CDR3 coding DNA: TGTGCCAGCTCTCCCCCGGAGGCCAATCAGCCCCAGCATTTT. Translating gives CASSPPEANQPQHF.

This rearrangement joins TRBV5-1 to TRBJ2-3; D gene ambiguous. The CDR3 loop spans 13 amino acids. The germline CDR1 and CDR2 sequences are SGHRS and YFSETQ. V was cut by 5 bases and J by 3 bases, with 10 bases left in between. CDR3 loop: CASSPTYTDTQYF. CDR3 coding DNA: TGCGCCAGCAGTCCAACTTATACAGATACGCAGTATTTT.

The CDR3 protein is CASSIWSGPQETQYF. The CDR3 nucleotides are TGTGCCAGTAGTATCTGGTCAGGGCCCCAAGAGACCCAGTACTTC. This chain connects TRBV19 to TRBJ2-5, with D perhaps matching TRBD1 (5 bases). CDR1 is LNHDA and CDR2 is SQIVND in the germline V gene (reference sequence). There are 15 residues in the CDR3. The V end lost 3 bases, the J end lost 1 base, and 12 bases lay between the germline ends.

This clone was observed a single time. V gene TRBV10-1 combines with J gene TRBJ2-1; D not resolved. V was shortened by 5 bases and J by 5 bases, with 13 bases between the two germline ends. The CDR3 is 14 residues long. From germline, CDR1 is WNHNN and CDR2 SYGVQD (reference sequence). The DNA of the CDR3 is TGCGCCAGCAGTAGGAGTCTGATACACAATGAGCAGTTCTTC. It translates to CASSRSLIHNEQFF.

V usage is TRBV18 and J usage is TRBJ2-7; possible D gene TRBD1, 5 bases. With 0 bases removed from V and 3 bases from J, the gap between germline ends came to 12 bases. From germline, CDR1 is KGHSH and CDR2 LQKENI. The CDR3 consists of 15 residues. CDR3 loop: CASSPPGEEDYEQYF. CDR3 nucleotides: TGTGCCAGCTCACCACCAGGGGAAGAGGACTACGAGCAGTACTTC.

V and J are TRBV29-1 and TRBJ2-7, with D perhaps TRBD1 (6 bases). Germline CDR1 reads SQVTM; CDR2 reads ANQGSEA. V lost 7 bases and J 0 bases, leaving 10 bases between the germline ends. The CDR3 has 12 amino acids. The CDR3 sequence is CSASGDSYEQYF. CDR3 DNA sequence: TGCAGCGCCTCAGGGGACTCCTACGAGCAGTACTTC.

This chain connects TRBV21-1 to TRBJ2-7; the table's TRBD2 call for D was not verified on the DNA. TRBV21-1 is marked as a pseudogene. CDR3 length: 15 amino acids. CDR3 nucleotide sequence: TGTGCCAGCAGCAATACTAGCAGATTCTCCTACGAGCAGTACTTC. Translation gives CASSNTSRFSYEQYF.

The V gene is TRBV19, the J gene TRBJ2-7; 7 nucleotides align to TRBD2. This CDR3 is 14 amino acids long. With V trimmed by 4 bases and J by 2 bases, 5 bases remained unmatched. Germline CDR1 reads LNHDA; CDR2 reads SQIVND (reference sequence). DNA for the CDR3: TGTGCCAGTAGTAACGGGAGGCCAGCCTACGAGCAGTACTTC. Translated: CASSNGRPAYEQYF.

Concerning this clone: This likely reflects a read error, since a far larger clone is one base away. The rearrangement uses TRBV5-4 and TRBJ2-7; TRBD1 is a possible D gene (6 bases). V lost 4 bases and J lost 3, with 14 bases in between. The CDR3 sequence is 14 residues long. Germline V gene lookup returns CDR1 SGHNT and CDR2 YYREEE (reference sequence). The CDR3 nucleotides are TGTGCCAGCAGCAAAAAGGACAGCGGCTACGAGCAGTACTTC. It encodes CASSKKDSGYEQYF.

This clone came up once. The gene calls are TRBV7-8 and TRBJ1-4, with 10 bases lining up with TRBD1. Unmatched junction bases numbered 7, after V lost 2 bases and J lost 4 bases. CDR3 length: 17 amino acids. The germline V gene has CDR1 SGHVS and CDR2 FQNEAQ. The CDR3, as DNA: TGTGCCAGCAGCTTAAAGGGGACAGGGGAACGTAATGAAAAACTGTTTTTT. This encodes CASSLKGTGERNEKLFF.

This clone came up a few times. The chain uses TRBV6-1 and TRBJ2-1; 11 bases fit TRBD2. With 11 bases clipped from V and 3 bases from J, the junction kept 3 bases outside the gene matches. The CDR3 loop spans 13 amino acids. The germline gives CDR1 MNHNS, CDR2 SASEGT. CDR3 amino acids: CASGLADYNEQFF. The CDR3 DNA is TGTGCCTCGGGACTAGCGGACTACAATGAGCAGTTCTTC.

Details on this clone: Other DNA sequences in the sample encode the same CDR3. This sequence joins TRBV5-8 and TRBJ2-7; the D is unclear. CDR1 and CDR2 (germline): SGHTS, YDEGEE. The CDR3 sequence is 13 residues long. Trimming left V 4 bases short and J 0 bases short, with 8 bases between. The CDR3 loop reads CASSPRSSYEQYF. CDR3 coding DNA: TGTGCCAGCAGCCCCCGCAGCTCCTACGAGCAGTACTTC.

The chain couples TRBV27 to TRBJ2-5; D perhaps matches TRBD2 (5 bases). CDR3 length equals 13 residues. The V end lost 8 bases, the J end lost 3 bases, and 13 bases lay between the germline ends. From germline, CDR1 is MNHEY and CDR2 SMNVEV (reference sequence). The CDR3: CASSDYPEETQYF. DNA of the CDR3: TGTGCCAGCTCTGACTATCCCGAAGAGACCCAGTACTTC.

The CDR3 DNA reads as TGTGCCAGCAGCGTAGGGGACAGTGGTCGGCCTAACTATGGCTACACCTTC. Its protein is CASSVGDSGRPNYGYTF. The chain joins TRBV9 to TRBJ1-2; 7 nucleotides match TRBD1. This CDR3 has 17 amino acids. Germline V gene data show CDR1 as SGDLS and CDR2 as YYNGEE. The V segment lost 0 bases and the J segment 0 bases; nucleotides outside the gene matches: 8.

CDR3 in DNA: TGTGCCAGCAGGGGGGGGACTAGCGGGAGATCCTACGAGCAGTACTTC. It is translated as CASRGGTSGRSYEQYF. This chain joins TRBV6-6 and TRBJ2-7; 14 nucleotides agree with TRBD2. J was trimmed by 1 base and V by 6 bases; bases with no gene match: 5. Per the germline V gene, CDR1 is MNHNY and CDR2 is SVGAGI (reference sequence). The CDR3 is 16 residues long.